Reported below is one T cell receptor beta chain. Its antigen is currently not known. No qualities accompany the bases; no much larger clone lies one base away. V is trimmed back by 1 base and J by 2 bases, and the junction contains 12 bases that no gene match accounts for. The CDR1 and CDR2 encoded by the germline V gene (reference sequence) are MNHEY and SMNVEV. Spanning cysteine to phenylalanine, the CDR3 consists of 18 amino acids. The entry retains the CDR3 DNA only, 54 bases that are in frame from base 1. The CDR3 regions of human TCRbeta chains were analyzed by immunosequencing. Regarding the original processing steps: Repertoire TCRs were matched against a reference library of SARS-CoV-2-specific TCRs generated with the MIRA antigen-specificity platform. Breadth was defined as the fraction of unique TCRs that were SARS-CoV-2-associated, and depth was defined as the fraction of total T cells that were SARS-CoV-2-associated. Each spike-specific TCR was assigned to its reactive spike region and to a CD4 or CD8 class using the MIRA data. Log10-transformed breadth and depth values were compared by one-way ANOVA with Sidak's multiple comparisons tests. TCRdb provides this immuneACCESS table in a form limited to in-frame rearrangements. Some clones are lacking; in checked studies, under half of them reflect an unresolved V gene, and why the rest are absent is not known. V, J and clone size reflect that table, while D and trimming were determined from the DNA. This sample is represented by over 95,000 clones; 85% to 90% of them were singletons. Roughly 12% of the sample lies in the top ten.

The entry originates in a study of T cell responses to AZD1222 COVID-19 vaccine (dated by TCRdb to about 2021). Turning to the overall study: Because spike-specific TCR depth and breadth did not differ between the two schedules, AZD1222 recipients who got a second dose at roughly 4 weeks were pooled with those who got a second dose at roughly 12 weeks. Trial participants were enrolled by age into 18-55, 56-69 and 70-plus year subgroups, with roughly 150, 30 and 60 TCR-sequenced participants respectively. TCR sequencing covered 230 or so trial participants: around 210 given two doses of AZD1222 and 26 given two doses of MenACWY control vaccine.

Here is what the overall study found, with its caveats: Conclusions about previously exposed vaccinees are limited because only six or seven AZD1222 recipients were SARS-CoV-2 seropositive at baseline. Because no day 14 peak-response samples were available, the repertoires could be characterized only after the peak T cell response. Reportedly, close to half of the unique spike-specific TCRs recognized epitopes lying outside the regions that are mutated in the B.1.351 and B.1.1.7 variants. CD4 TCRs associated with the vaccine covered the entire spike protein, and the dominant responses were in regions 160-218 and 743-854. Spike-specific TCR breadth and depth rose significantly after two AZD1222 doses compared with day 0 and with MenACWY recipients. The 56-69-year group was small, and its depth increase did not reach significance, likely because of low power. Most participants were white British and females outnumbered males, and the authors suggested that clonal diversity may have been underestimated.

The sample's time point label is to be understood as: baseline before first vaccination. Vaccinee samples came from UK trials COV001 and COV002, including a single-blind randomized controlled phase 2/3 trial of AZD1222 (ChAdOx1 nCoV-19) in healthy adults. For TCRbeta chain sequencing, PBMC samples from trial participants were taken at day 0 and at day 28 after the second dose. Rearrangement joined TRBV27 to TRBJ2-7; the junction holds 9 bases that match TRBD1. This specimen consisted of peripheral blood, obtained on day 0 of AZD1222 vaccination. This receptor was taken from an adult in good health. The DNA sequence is TGTGCCAGCAGTTTATGCGGGACAGGGAGAGGACTAGCCTACGAGCAGTACTTC. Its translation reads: CASSLCGTGRGLAYEQYF.